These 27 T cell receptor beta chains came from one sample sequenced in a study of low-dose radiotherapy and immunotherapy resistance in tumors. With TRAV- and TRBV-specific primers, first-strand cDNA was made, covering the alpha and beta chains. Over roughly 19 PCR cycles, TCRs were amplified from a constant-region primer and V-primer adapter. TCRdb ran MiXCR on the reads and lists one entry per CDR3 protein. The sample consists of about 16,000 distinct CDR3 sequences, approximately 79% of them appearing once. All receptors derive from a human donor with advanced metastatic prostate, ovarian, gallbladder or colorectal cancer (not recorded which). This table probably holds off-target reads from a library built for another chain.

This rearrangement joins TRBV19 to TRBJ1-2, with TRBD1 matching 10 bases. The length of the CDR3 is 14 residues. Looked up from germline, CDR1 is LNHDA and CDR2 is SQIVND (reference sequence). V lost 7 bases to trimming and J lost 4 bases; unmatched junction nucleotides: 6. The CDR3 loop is CASKPGQGSYGYTF. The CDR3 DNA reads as TGTGCCAGTAAACCGGGACAGGGGAGCTATGGCTACACCTTC.

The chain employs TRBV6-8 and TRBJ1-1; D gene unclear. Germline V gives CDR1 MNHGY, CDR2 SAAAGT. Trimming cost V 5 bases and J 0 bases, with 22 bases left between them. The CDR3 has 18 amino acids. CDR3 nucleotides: TGTGCCAGCAGTACACAGATGTCTGGGAGGTTGATGAACACTGAAGCTTTCTTT. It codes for CASSTQMSGRLMNTEAFF.

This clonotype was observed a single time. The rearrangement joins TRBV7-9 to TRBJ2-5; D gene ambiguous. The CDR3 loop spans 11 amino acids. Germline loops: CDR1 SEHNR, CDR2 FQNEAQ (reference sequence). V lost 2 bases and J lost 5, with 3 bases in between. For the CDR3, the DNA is TGTGCCAGCAGCTTATGGGAGACCCAGTACTTC. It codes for CASSLWETQYF.

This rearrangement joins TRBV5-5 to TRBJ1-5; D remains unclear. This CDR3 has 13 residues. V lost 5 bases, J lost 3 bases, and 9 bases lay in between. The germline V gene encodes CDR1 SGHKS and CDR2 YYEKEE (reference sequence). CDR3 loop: CASREGFNQPQHF. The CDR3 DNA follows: TGTGCCAGCAGGGAAGGGTTCAATCAGCCCCAGCATTTT. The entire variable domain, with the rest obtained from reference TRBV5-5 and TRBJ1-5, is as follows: DAGVTQSPTHLIKTRGQQVTLRCSPISGHKSVSWYQQVLGQGPQFIFQYYEKEERGRGNFPDRFSARQFPNYSSELNVNALLLGDSALYLCASREGFNQPQHFGDGTRLSIL.

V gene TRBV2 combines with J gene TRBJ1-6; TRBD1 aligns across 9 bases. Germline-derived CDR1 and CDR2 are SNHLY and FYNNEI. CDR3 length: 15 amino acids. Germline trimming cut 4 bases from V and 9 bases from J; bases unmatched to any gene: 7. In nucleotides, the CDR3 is TGTGCCAGCAGTGGGGGACAGGGAAGTGGTTCACCCCTCCACTTT. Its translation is CASSGGQGSGSPLHF.

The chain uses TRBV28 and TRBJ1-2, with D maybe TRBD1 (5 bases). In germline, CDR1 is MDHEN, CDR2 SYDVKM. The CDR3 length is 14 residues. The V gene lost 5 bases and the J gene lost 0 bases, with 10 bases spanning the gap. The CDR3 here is CASSRDRANYGYTF. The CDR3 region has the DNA TGTGCCAGCAGTCGGGACCGAGCTAACTATGGCTACACCTTC.

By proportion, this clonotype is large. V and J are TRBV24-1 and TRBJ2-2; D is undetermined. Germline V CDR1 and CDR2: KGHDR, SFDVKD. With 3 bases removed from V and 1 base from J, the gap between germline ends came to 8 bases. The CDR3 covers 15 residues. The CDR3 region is CATSDPRQNTGELFF. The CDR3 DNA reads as TGTGCCACCAGTGATCCGCGACAGAACACCGGGGAGCTGTTTTTT.

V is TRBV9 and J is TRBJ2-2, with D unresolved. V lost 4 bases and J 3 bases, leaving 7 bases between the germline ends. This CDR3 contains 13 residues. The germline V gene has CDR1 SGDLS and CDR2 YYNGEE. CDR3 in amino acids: CASSPSHTGELFF. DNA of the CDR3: TGTGCCAGCAGCCCTTCCCACACCGGGGAGCTGTTTTTT. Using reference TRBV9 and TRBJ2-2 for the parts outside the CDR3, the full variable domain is DSGVTQTPKHLITATGQRVTLRCSPRSGDLSVYWYQQSLDQGLQFLIQYYNGEERAKGNILERFSAQQFPDLHSELNLSSLELGDSALYFCASSPSHTGELFFGEGSRLTVL.

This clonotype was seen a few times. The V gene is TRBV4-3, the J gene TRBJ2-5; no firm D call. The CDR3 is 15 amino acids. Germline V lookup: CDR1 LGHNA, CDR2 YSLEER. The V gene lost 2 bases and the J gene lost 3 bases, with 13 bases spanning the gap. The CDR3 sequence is CASSQWLLGKETQYF. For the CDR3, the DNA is TGCGCCAGCAGCCAATGGTTACTGGGGAAAGAGACCCAGTACTTC.

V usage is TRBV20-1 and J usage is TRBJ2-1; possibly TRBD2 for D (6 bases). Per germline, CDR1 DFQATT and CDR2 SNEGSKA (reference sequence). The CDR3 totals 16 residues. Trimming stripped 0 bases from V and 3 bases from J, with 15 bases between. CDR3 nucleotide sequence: TGCAGTGCTAGAGAAGCCGCTAGCGAGGTCTACAATGAGCAGTTCTTC. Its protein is CSAREAASEVYNEQFF.

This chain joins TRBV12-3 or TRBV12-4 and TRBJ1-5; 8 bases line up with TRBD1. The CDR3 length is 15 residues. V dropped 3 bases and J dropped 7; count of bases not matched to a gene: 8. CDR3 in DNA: TGTGCCAGCAGTTTCGACAGGGGCGAGGGGCAGCCCCAGCATTTT. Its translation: CASSFDRGEGQPQHF.

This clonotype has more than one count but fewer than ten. The CDR3 region is CASTLLGRLQETQYF. Here the CDR3 DNA reads TGTGCCAGCACTCTCCTCGGACGCTTGCAAGAGACCCAGTACTTC. This rearrangement joins TRBV6-2 or TRBV6-3 to TRBJ2-5; D remains unclear. Germline-derived CDR1 and CDR2 are MNHEY and SVGEGT. This CDR3 is built from 15 residues. The V end lost 7 bases, the J end lost 2 bases, and 17 bases lay between the germline ends.

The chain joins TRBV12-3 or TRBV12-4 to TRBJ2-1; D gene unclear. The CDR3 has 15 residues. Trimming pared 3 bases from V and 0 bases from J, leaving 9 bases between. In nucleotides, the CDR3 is TGTGCCAGCAGTTTCGGGCAGACCTCCTACAATGAGCAGTTCTTC. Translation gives CASSFGQTSYNEQFF.

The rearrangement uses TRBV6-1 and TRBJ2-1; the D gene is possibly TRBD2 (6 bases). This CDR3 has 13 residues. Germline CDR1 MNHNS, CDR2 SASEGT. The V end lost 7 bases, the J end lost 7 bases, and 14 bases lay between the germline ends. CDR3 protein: CASTRTGGNEQFF. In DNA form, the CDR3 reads TGTGCCAGCACTCGGACTGGGGGGAATGAGCAGTTCTTC.

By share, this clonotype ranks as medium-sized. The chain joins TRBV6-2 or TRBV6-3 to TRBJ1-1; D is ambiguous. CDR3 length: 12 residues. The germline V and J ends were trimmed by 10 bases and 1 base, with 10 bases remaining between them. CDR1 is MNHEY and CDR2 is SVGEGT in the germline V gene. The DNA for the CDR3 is TGTGCCACCGCGGGCCGGAACACTGAAGCTTTCTTT. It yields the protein CATAGRNTEAFF.

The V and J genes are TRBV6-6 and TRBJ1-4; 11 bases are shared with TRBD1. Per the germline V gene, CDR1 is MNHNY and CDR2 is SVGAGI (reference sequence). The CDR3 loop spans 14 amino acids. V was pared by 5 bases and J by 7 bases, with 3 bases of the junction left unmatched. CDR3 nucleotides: TGTGCCAGCAGTGGGACAGGGGGGGGTGAAAAACTGTTTTTT. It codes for CASSGTGGGEKLFF.

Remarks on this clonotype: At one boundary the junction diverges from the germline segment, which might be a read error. The CDR3 loop reads CAGSRAGDSNQPQHF. CDR3 nucleotides: TGCGCCGGCAGTCGGGCAGGGGATAGCAATCAGCCCCAGCATTTT. V and J are TRBV23-1 and TRBJ1-5; TRBD1 might be the D (6 bases). TRBV23-1 is recorded as an ORF, its role being uncertain. This CDR3 contains 15 residues.

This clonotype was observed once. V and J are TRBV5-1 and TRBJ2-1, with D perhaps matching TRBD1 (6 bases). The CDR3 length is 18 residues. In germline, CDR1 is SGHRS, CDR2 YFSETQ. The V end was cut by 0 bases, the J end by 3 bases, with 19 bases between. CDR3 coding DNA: TGCGCCAGCAGCTTGGAGCCCCGTCAACAGGGTTACTACAATGAGCAGTTCTTC. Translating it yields CASSLEPRQQGYYNEQFF.

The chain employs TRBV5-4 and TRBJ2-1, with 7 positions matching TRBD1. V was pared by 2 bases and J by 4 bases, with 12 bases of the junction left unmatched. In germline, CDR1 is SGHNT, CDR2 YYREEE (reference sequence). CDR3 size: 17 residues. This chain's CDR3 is CASSFPPTGSLYNEQFF. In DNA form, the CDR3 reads TGTGCCAGCAGCTTCCCACCGACAGGGTCCCTTTACAATGAGCAGTTCTTC.

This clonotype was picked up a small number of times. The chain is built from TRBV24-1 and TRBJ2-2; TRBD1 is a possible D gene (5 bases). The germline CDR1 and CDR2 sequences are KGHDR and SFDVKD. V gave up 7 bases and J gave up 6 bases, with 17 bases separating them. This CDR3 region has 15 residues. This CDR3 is CATSSSAGPAGELFF. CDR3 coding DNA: TGTGCCACCAGCTCCTCGGCAGGGCCGGCCGGGGAGCTGTTTTTT.

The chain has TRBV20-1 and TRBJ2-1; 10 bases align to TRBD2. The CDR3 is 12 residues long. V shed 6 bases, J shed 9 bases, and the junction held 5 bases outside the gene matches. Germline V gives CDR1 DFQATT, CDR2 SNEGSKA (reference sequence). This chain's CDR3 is CSARLAGVEQFF. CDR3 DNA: TGCAGTGCGCGACTAGCGGGCGTTGAGCAGTTCTTC.

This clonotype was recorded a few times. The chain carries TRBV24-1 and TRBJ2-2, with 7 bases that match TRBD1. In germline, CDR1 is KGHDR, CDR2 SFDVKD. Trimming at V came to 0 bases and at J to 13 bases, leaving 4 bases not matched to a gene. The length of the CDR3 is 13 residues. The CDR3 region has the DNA TGTGCCACCAGTGATTTGCGACAGGGCGGGCTGTTTTTT. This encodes CATSDLRQGGLFF.

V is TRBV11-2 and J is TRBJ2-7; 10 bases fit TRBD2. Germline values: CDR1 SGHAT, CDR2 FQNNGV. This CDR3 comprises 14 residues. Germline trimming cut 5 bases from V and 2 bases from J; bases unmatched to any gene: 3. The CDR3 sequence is CASSPSGGPYEQYF. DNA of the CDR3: TGTGCCAGCAGCCCTAGCGGGGGCCCCTACGAGCAGTACTTC.

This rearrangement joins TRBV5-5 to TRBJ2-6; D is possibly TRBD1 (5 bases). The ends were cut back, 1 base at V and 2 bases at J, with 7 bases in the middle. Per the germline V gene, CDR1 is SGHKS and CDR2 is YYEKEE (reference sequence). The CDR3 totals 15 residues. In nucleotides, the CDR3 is TGTGCCAGCAGCTTGTCACAGGCTGGGGCCAACGTCCTGACTTTC. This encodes CASSLSQAGANVLTF.

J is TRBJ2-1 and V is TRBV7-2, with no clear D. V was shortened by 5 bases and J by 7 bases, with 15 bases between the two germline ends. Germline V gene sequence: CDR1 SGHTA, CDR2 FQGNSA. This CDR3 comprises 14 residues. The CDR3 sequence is CASSKGQMMNEQFF. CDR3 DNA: TGTGCCAGCAGCAAGGGCCAGATGATGAATGAGCAGTTCTTC.

The CDR3: CASSETTGGIAYEQYF. DNA for the CDR3: TGTGCCAGCAGTGAGACCACGGGCGGGATAGCCTACGAGCAGTACTTC. The chain has TRBV6-1 and TRBJ2-7; perhaps TRBD2 as D (6 bases). The CDR3 has 16 residues. The germline gives CDR1 MNHNS, CDR2 SASEGT. V shed 3 bases and J shed 2 bases, with 17 bases lying between them.

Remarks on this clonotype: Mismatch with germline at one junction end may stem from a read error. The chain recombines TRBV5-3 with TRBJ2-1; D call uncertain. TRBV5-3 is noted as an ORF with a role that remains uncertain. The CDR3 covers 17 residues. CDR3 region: CASSFRTAFSSYNEQFF. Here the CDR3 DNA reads TGTGCCAGCAGCTTCAGAACAGCCTTTAGCTCCTACAATGAGCAGTTCTTC.